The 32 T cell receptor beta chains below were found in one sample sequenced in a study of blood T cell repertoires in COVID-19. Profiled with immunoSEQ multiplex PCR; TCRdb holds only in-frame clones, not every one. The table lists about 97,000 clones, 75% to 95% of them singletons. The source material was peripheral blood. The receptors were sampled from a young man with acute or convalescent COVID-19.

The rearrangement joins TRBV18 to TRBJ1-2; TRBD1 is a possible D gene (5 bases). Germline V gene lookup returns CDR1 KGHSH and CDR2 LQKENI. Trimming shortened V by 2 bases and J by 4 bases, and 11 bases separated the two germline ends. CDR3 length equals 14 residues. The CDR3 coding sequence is TGTGCCAGCTCACCAAAGGCCCAGGGCTATGGCTACACCTTC. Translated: CASSPKAQGYGYTF.

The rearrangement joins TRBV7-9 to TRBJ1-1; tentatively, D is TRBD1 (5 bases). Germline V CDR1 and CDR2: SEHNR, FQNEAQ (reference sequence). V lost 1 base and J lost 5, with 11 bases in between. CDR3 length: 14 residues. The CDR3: CASSLVEGSTEAFF. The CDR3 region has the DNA TGTGCCAGCAGCTTAGTGGAGGGGTCTACTGAAGCTTTCTTT.

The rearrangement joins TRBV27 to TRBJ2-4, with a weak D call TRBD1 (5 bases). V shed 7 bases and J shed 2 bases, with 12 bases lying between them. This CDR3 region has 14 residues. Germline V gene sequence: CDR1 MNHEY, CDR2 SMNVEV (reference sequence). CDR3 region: CASNFKGSKNIQYF. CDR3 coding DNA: TGTGCCAGCAACTTTAAGGGGTCCAAAAACATTCAGTACTTC.

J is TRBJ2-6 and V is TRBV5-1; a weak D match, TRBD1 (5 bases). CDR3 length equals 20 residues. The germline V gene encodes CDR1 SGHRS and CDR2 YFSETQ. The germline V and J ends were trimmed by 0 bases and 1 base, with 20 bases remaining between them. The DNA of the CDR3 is TGCGCCAGCAGCTTGGAAACCCCGAGTGGACGGACATCTGGGGCCAACGTCCTGACTTTC. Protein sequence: CASSLETPSGRTSGANVLTF.

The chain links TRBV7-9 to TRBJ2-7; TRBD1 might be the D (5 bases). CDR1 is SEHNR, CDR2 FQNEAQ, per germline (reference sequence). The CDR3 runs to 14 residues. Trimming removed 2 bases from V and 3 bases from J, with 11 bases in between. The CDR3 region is CASSLLGADYEQYF. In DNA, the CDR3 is TGTGCCAGCAGCTTATTAGGGGCGGACTACGAGCAGTACTTC.

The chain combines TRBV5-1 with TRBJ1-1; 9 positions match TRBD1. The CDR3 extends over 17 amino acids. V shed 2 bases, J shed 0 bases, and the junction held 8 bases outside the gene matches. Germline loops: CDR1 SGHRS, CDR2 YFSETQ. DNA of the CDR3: TGCGCCAGCAGCTTCCTACGGGGGGACAGGGTGAACACTGAAGCTTTCTTT. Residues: CASSFLRGDRVNTEAFF.

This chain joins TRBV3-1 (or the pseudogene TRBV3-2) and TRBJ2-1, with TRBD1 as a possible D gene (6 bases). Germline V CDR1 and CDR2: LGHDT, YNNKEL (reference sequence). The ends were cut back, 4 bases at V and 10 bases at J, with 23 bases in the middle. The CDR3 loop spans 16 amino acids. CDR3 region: CASSLPGAPHQGEQFF. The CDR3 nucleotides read TGTGCCAGCAGCCTACCAGGGGCCCCTCATCAAGGGGAGCAGTTCTTC.

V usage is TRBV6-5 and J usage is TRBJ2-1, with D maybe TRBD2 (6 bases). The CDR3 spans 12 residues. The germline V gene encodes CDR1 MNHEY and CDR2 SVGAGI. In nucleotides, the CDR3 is TGTGGGCTGGGGGGAGCCCTCTATGAGCAGTTCTTC. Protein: CGLGGALYEQFF.

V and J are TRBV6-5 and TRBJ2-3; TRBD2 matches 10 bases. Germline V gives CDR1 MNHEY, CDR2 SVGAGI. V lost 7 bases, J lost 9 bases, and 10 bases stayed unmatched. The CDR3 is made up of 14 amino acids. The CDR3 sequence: CASTDRAGGHTQYF. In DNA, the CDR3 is TGTGCCAGCACCGACCGAGCGGGGGGGCACACGCAGTATTTT.

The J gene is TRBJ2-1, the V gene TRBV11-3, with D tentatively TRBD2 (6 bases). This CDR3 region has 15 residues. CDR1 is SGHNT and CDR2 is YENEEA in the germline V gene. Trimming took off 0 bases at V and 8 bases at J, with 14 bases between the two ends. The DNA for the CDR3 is TGTGCCAGCAGCTTAGAGATAGCGGCTGAGGATGAGCAGTTCTTC. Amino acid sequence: CASSLEIAAEDEQFF.

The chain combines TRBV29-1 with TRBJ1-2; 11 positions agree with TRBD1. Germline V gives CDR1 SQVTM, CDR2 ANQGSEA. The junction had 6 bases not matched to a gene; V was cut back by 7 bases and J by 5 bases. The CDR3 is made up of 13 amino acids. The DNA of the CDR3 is TGCAGCGGATGGACAGGGGGCTGGTATGGCTACACCTTC. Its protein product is CSGWTGGWYGYTF. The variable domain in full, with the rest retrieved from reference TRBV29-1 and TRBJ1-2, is SAVISQKPSRDICQRGTSLTIQCQVDSQVTMMFWYRQQPGQSLTLIATANQGSEATYESGFVIDKFPISRPNLTFSTLTVSNMSPEDSSIYLCSGWTGGWYGYTFGSGTRLTVV.

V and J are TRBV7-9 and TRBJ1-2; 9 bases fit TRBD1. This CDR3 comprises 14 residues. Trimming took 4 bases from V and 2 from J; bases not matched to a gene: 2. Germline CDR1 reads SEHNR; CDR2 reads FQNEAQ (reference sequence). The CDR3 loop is CASSSDRGNYGYTF. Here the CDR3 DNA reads TGTGCCAGCAGCTCCGACAGGGGGAACTATGGCTACACCTTC.

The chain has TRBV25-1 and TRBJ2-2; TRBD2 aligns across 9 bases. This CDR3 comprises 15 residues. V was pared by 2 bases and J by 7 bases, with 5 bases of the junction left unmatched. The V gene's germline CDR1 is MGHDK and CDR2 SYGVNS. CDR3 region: CASSEIAGEGGELFF. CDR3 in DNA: TGTGCCAGCAGTGAAATAGCGGGAGAGGGCGGGGAGCTGTTTTTT.

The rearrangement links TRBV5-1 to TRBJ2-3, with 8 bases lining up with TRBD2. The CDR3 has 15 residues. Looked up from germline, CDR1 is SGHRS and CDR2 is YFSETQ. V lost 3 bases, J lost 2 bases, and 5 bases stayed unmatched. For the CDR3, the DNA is TGCGCCAGCAGCTCGACTAGCGTTCCCACAGATACGCAGTATTTT. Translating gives CASSSTSVPTDTQYF.

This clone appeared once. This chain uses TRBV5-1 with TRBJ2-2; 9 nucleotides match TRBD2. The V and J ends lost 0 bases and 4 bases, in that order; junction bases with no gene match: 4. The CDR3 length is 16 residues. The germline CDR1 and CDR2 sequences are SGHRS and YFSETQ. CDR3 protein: CASSLGGGAGTGELFF. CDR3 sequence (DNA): TGCGCCAGCAGCTTGGGCGGGGGGGCCGGCACCGGGGAGCTGTTTTTT.

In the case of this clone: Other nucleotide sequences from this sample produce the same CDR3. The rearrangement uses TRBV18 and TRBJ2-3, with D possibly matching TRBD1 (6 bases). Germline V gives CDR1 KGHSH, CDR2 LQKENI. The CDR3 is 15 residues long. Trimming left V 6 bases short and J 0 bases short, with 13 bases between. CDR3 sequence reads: CASSPPGASTDTQYF. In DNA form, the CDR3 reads TGTGCCAGCTCGCCGCCAGGGGCCAGCACAGATACGCAGTATTTT.

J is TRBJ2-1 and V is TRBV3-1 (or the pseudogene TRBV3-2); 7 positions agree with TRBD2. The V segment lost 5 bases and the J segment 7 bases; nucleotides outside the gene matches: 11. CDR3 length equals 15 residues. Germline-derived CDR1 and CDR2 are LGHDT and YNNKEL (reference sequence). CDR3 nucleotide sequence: TGTGCCAGCAGCTTGTCCGGGACTAAGAGTAATGAGCAGTTCTTC. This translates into CASSLSGTKSNEQFF.

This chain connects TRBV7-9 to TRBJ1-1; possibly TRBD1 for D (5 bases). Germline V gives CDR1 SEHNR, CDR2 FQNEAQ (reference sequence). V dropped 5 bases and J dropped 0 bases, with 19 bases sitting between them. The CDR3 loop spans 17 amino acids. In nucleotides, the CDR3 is TGTGCCAGCAGCCGGGCGGGACCTATCGTCGTGAACACTGAAGCTTTCTTT. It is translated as CASSRAGPIVVNTEAFF.

The CDR3 bases are TGTGCCATCAGTGAGACTACTGGAAACACCATATATTTT. Protein sequence: CAISETTGNTIYF. The chain combines TRBV10-3 with TRBJ1-3; D gene ambiguous. V shed 2 bases and J shed 2 bases, with 4 bases lying between them. Germline loops: CDR1 ENHRY, CDR2 SYGVKD. The CDR3 extends over 13 amino acids.

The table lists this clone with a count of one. CDR3 residues: CASSGGPDEKLFF. The CDR3 nucleotides read TGTGCCAGCAGCGGAGGGCCCGATGAAAAACTGTTTTTT. This chain uses TRBV6-5 with TRBJ1-4; no reliable D call. Trimming removed 6 bases from V and 6 bases from J, with 11 bases in between. The V gene's germline CDR1 is MNHEY and CDR2 SVGAGI. The CDR3 length is 13 residues.

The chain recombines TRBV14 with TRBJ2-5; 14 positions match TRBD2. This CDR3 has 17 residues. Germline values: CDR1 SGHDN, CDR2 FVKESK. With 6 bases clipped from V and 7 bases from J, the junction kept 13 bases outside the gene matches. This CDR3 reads CASSHRTGTSGSGTQYF. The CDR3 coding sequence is TGTGCCAGCAGTCACAGGACCGGGACTAGCGGGAGCGGGACCCAGTACTTC.

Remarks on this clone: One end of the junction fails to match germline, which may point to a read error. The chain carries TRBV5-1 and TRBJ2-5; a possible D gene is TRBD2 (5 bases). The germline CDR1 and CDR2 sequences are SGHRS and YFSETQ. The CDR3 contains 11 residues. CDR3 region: CASSRGFFPHF. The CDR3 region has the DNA TGCGCCAGCAGCCGCGGGTTTTTCCCACACTTC.

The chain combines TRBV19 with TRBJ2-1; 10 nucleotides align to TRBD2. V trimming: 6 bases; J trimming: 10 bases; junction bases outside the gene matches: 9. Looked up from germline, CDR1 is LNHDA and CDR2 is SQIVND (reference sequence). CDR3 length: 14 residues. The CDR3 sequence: CASRGTSANLEQFF. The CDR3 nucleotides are TGTGCCAGTAGGGGGACTAGCGCCAATTTAGAGCAGTTCTTC.

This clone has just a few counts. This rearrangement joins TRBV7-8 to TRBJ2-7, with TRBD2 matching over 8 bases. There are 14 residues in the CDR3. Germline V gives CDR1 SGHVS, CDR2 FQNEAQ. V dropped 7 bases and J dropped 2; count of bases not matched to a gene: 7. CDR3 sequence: CASTTGGGTYEQYF. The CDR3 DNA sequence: TGTGCCAGCACCACCGGGGGGGGGACCTACGAGCAGTACTTC.

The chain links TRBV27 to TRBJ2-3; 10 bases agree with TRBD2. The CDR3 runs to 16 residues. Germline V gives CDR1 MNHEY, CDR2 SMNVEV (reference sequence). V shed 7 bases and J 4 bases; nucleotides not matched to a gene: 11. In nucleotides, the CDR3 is TGTGCCAGCAAGTCCTGGAGCGGGGGGGTGTCAGATACGCAGTATTTT. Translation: CASKSWSGGVSDTQYF.

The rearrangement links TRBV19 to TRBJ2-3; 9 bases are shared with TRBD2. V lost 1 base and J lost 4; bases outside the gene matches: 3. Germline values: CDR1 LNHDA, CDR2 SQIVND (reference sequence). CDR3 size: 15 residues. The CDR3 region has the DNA TGTGCCAGTAGTATAGGGCGGGGGGGCTCAGATACGCAGTATTTT. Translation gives CASSIGRGGSDTQYF.

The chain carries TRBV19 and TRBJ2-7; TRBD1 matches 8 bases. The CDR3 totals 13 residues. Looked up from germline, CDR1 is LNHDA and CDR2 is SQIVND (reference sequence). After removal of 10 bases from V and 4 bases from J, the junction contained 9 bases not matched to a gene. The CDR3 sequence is CATQDRETYEQYF. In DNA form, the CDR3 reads TGTGCCACTCAGGACAGGGAGACGTACGAGCAGTACTTC.

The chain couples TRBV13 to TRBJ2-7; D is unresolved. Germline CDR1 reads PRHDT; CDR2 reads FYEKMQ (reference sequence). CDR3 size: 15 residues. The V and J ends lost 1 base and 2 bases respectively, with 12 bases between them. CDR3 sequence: CASSLDERRAYEQYF. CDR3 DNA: TGTGCCAGCAGCTTAGACGAGAGGCGCGCCTACGAGCAGTACTTC.

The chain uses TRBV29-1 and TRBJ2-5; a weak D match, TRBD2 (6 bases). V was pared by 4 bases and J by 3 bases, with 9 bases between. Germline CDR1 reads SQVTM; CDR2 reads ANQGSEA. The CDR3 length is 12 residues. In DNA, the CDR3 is TGCAGCGTTGGGACTAAAAAAGAGACCCAGTACTTC. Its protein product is CSVGTKKETQYF.

CDR3 protein: CASLPRRGGDTEAFF. The CDR3 region has the DNA TGTGCCAGCCTGCCCCGAAGGGGCGGGGACACTGAAGCTTTCTTT. V is TRBV27 and J is TRBJ1-1; D perhaps matches TRBD1 (5 bases). Germline CDR1 and CDR2: MNHEY and SMNVEV (reference sequence). This CDR3 has 15 residues. The V end lost 8 bases, the J end lost 3 bases, and 19 bases lay between the germline ends.

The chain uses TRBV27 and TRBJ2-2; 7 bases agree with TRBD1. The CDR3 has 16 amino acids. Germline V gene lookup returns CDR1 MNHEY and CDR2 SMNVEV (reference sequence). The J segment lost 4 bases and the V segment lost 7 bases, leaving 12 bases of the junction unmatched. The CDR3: CASTTIGTAFTGELFF. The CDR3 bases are TGTGCCAGCACCACAATCGGGACAGCCTTCACCGGGGAGCTGTTTTTT.

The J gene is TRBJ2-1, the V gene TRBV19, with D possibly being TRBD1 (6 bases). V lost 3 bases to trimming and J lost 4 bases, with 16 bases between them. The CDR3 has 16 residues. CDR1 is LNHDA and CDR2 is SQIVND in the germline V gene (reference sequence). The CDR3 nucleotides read TGTGCCAGTAGTATTCCTCGGCCAGGGGTGTACAATGAGCAGTTCTTC. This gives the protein CASSIPRPGVYNEQFF.